The rows below give T cell receptor beta chains drawn from one sample of a study of metastatic and nonmetastatic thyroid tumors. TCRdb re-called the PCR reads with MiXCR. In the table there are almost 4,000 clones, about 40% of which are singletons. Specimen: tumor tissue. The receptors originated from a female donor with papillary thyroid cancer or a benign thyroid nodule (not recorded which). Some clones in this sample may be carry-over from other donors' samples. Both conserved end residues are trimmed from each CDR3. D genes are given only for firm matches. A row's size may be missing; if present it is once, few, many or a size class.

clone_size,j_call,v_call,d_call,cdr3_aa
-,TRBJ2-2,TRBV5-1,-,ASSLGAYANTGELF
once,TRBJ2-3,TRBV5-1,-,ASSLRPLRGDTQY
-,TRBJ1-2,TRBV12-3/TRBV12-4,-,ASSEIAPNYGYT
-,TRBJ1-3,TRBV6-6,-,ASSYPDGNSGNTIY
many,TRBJ1-1,TRBV20-1,-,SALKEGDTEAF
-,TRBJ2-7,TRBV6-1,-,ASSPFRTDLYYEQY
-,TRBJ1-5,TRBV2,-,ASSEEVGGNQPQH
hyperexpanded,TRBJ2-1,TRBV27,TRBD2,ASKLSGTSGRSEQF
few,TRBJ1-5,TRBV27,-,ASSFSGFQPQH
once,TRBJ2-6,TRBV19,-,ASSIARGAPSGANVLT
few,TRBJ2-3,TRBV27,-,ASSKDRPDLDTQY
few,TRBJ1-5,TRBV6-2/TRBV6-3,TRBD1,ASSYTGANQPQH
-,TRBJ1-2,TRBV6-6,-,ASSYDQGESHGYT
-,TRBJ1-5,TRBV4-1,TRBD1,ASSQGRQGLSNQPQH
-,TRBJ2-7,TRBV20-1,-,SATGTHEQY
-,TRBJ1-2,TRBV24-1,-,ATSDPGVYGYT
-,TRBJ2-1,TRBV6-1,-,ATQTTAGWNEQF
-,TRBJ1-4,TRBV24-1,TRBD1,ATSDGTGWEDEKLF
-,TRBJ2-5,TRBV6-1,-,ASSILEGTQY
-,TRBJ1-5,TRBV30,-,AWSMTAEPQH
-,TRBJ2-1,TRBV5-6,-,ASSPDGPEQF
few,TRBJ2-1,TRBV5-1,TRBD2,ASSRDGGDEQF
few,TRBJ1-5,TRBV25-1,-,ASSATGRDQPQH
-,TRBJ2-2,TRBV6-1,TRBD2,ASSVSVYTSGKTGELF
-,TRBJ2-1,TRBV7-2,-,ASSRYDWNEQF
few,TRBJ1-3,TRBV27,-,ASSAGSLSGNTIY
few,TRBJ2-1,TRBV6-6,TRBD2,ASSLTRGGRWYEQF
-,TRBJ2-2,TRBV6-2/TRBV6-3,-,ASSPRDTGELF
many,TRBJ2-7,TRBV5-1,-,ASSLSVAAYEQY
few,TRBJ2-5,TRBV12-3/TRBV12-4,-,ASSLAGMETQY
-,TRBJ2-7,TRBV20-1,-,SARTSVGTDVHEQY
once,TRBJ1-5,TRBV2,-,ASSEYRVSGFQPQH
-,TRBJ2-7,TRBV6-2/TRBV6-3,-,ASSYSRARLLAYEQY
-,TRBJ2-7,TRBV28,TRBD1,ASSATGVKDEQY
-,TRBJ2-7,TRBV6-1,-,ASRSLGGYEQY
few,TRBJ2-1,TRBV6-1,TRBD2,ASSPGGAGPGDEQF
few,TRBJ2-6,TRBV28,-,ASSPDSSWANVLT
-,TRBJ2-4,TRBV25-1,-,ASSDSAGSLG
few,TRBJ2-7,TRBV6-6,TRBD2,ASSYSRETEQY
-,TRBJ1-1,TRBV5-1,-,ASNLGGGYTEAF
-,TRBJ1-2,TRBV6-1,-,ASTSGTTTNYGYT
-,TRBJ1-4,TRBV5-1,-,ASSLDSTNEKLF
-,TRBJ2-1,TRBV6-1,-,ASSEVGGRVEYAEQF
few,TRBJ2-7,TRBV6-2/TRBV6-3,-,ASSHRDRVREQY
few,TRBJ1-6,TRBV28,-,ASSLYSSYNSPLH
once,TRBJ2-1,TRBV5-1,-,ASSYGADNEQF
-,TRBJ1-6,TRBV12-3/TRBV12-4,-,ASSLLQRNSPLH
-,TRBJ2-3,TRBV20-1,TRBD2,SARDKTSGGSTDTQY
-,TRBJ2-2,TRBV18,-,ASSPVQASNTGELF
-,TRBJ1-4,TRBV28,-,ASSLPGGGNEKLF
-,TRBJ1-2,TRBV5-1,-,ASSLAGQNYGYT
many,TRBJ1-2,TRBV28,-,ASSILPGTKGYT
-,TRBJ2-1,TRBV20-1,TRBD1,SAQGANYNEQF